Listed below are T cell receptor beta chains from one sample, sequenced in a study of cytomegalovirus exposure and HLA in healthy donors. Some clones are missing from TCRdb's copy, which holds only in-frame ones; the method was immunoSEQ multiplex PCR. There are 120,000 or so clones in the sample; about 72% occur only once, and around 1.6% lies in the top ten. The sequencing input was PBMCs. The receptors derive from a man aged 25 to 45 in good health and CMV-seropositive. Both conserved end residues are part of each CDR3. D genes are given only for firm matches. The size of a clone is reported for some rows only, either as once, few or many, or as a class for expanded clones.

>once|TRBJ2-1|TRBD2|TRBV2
TGTGCCAGCAGTGCCAGGACTAGCGGGTTGCCTGAGCAGTTCTTC
CASSARTSGLPEQFF
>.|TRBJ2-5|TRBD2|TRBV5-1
TGCGCCAGCAGACGGGGTAGCGGGAGTGAGACCCAGTACTTC
CASRRGSGSETQYF
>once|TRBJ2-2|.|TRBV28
TGTGCCAGCACCAAACCTCCCGGGTCCTATAAGACCGGGGAGCTGTTTTTT
CASTKPPGSYKTGELFF
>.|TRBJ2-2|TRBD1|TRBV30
TGCCGGGACAGACCAACCGGGGAGCTGTTTTTT
CRDRPTGELFF
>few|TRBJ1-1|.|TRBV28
TGTGCCAGCAGTTTATTTGGGCGAGGAGGGGTCACTGAAGCTTTCTTT
CASSLFGRGGVTEAFF
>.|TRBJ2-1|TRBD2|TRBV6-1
TGTGCCAGCGCTCTAGCGGTCAGCTCCTACAATGAGCAGTTCTTC
CASALAVSSYNEQFF
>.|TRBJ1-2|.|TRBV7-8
TGTGCCAGCAGCTATTATCCCTTGTCGGGATTTGATGGCTACACCTTC
CASSYYPLSGFDGYTF
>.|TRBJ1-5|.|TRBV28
TGTGCCAGCATCCTCGGCGGCGAAATCAATCAGCCCCAGCATTTT
CASILGGEINQPQHF
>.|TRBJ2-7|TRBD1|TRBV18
TGTGCCAGCTCATCGGGACAGGGGGGATCCTACGAGCAGTACTTC
CASSSGQGGSYEQYF
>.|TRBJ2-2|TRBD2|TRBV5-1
TGCGCCAGCACCGAACTAGCGGGAGGCGGGGTCGGGGAGCTGTTTTTT
CASTELAGGGVGELFF
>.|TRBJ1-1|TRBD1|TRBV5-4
TGTGCCAGCAGCCGCCCCCGACAGGGGTTCACTGAAGCTTTCTTT
CASSRPRQGFTEAFF
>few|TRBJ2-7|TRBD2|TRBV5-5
TGTGCCAGCAGCTTTCCCTCTAGCGGGGGTTTCTACGAGCAGTACTTC
CASSFPSSGGFYEQYF
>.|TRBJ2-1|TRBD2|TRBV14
TGTGCCAGCAGCCAAGATGGAGGGACTAGCGGCGACAATGAGCAGTTCTTC
CASSQDGGTSGDNEQFF
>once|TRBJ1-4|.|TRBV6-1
TGTGCCAGCAGTGAAGCGCCGGGGGGCGTGTTTGAAAAACTGTTTTTT
CASSEAPGGVFEKLFF